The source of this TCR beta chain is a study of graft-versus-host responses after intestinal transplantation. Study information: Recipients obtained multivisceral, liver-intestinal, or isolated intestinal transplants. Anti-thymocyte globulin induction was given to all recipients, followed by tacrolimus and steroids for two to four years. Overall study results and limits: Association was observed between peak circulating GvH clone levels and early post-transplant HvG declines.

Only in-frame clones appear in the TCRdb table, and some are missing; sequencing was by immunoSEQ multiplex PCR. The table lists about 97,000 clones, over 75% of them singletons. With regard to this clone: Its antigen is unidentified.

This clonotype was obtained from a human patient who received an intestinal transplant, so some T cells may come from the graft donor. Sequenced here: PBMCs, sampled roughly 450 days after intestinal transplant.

Here the CDR3 reads CASSLSWVNEQYF. CDR3 coding DNA: TGTGCCAGCAGTTTATCGTGGGTGAACGAGCAGTACTTC. The chain uses TRBV27 and TRBJ2-5; D gene ambiguous. The last part of the DNA fits TRBJ2-7 better; the J call may be wrong. CDR3 length: 13 amino acids. CDR1 and CDR2 from the germline V gene are MNHEY and SMNVEV (reference sequence).